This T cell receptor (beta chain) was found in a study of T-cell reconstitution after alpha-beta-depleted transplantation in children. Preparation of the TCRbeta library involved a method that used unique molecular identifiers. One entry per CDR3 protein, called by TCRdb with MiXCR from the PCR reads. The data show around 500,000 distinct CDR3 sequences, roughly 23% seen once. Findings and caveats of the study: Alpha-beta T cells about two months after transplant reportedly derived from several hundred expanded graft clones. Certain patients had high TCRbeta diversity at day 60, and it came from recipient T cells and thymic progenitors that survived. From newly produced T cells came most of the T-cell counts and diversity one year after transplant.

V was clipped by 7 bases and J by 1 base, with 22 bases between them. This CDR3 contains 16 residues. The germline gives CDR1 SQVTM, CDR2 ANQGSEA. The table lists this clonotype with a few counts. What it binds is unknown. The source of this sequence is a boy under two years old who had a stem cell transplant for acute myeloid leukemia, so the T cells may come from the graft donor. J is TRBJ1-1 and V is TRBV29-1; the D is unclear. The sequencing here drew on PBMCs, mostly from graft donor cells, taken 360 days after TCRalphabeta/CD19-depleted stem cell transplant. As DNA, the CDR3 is TGCAGCGCCCGGGTAGCGAGGGCAGGACCGAACACTGAAGCTTTCTTT. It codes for CSARVARAGPNTEAFF.